One sample yielded the 10 T cell receptor beta chains listed below, sequenced in a study of early T cells in non-severe SARS-CoV-2 infection. MiXCR, applied by TCRdb to the 5' RACE reads, yields one record per CDR3 protein. The profile shows around 58,000 distinct CDR3 sequences, less than 5% of them singletons. Sequences were obtained from whole blood. These receptors all stem from an adult who was a healthcare worker with PCR-confirmed SARS-CoV-2 infection or an uninfected control (not recorded which).

The sample holds many counts of this clonotype. The V and J genes are TRBV20-1 and TRBJ2-1; 8 bases match TRBD2. The trim removed 0 bases at V and 0 bases at J, leaving 1 base unmatched. There are 15 residues in the CDR3. The V gene's germline CDR1 is DFQATT and CDR2 SNEGSKA (reference sequence). CDR3 nucleotides: TGCAGTGCTAGAGACGGGACTAGCTCCTACAATGAGCAGTTCTTC. Translated: CSARDGTSSYNEQFF.

This clonotype was picked up many times. The chain combines TRBV7-9 with TRBJ2-3; TRBD2 is a possible D gene (6 bases). This CDR3 has 13 residues. V was shortened by 6 bases and J by 7 bases, with 14 bases between the two germline ends. Germline V gene sequence: CDR1 SEHNR, CDR2 FQNEAQ (reference sequence). CDR3 residues: CASSFGGTNTQYF. The DNA for the CDR3 is TGTGCCAGCAGTTTCGGGGGTACCAATACGCAGTATTTT.

This clonotype has a count of ten or more. The genes are TRBV10-3 and TRBJ1-1; a weak D match, TRBD1 (5 bases). V lost 11 bases and J lost 3, with 13 bases in between. This CDR3 comprises 12 residues. Germline-derived CDR1 and CDR2 are ENHRY and SYGVKD. The CDR3 coding sequence is TGTGCCGTAGGCCAACAGGACACTGAAGCTTTCTTT. This encodes CAVGQQDTEAFF.

The sample holds a few counts of this clonotype. V usage is TRBV6-2 or TRBV6-3 and J usage is TRBJ2-1; 8 bases are a match to TRBD1. Germline values: CDR1 MNHEY, CDR2 SVGEGT. This CDR3 region has 16 residues. The V and J ends lost 6 bases and 2 bases, in that order; junction bases with no gene match: 9. CDR3 nucleotide sequence: TGTGCCAGCAGCCGGACAGGGCAAAAGGCCTACAATGAGCAGTTCTTC. It codes for CASSRTGQKAYNEQFF.

This clonotype was counted many times. The J gene is TRBJ2-1, the V gene TRBV6-6; D is possibly TRBD2 (6 bases). V was clipped by 4 bases and J by 10 bases, with 14 bases between them. CDR1 and CDR2 from the germline V gene are MNHNY and SVGAGI (reference sequence). The CDR3 length is 13 residues. CDR3 sequence (DNA): TGTGCCAGCAGTTTCATGGACCGGGAGGAGCAGTTCTTC. Encoded protein: CASSFMDREEQFF.

The chain carries TRBV6-2 or TRBV6-3 and TRBJ2-1; D uncertain. Germline loops: CDR1 MNHEY, CDR2 SVGEGT. The CDR3 has 12 amino acids. Trimming left V 6 bases short and J 7 bases short, with 10 bases between. Here the CDR3 reads CASSPRKNEQFF. CDR3 in DNA: TGTGCCAGCAGCCCCAGGAAAAATGAGCAGTTCTTC.

The chain uses TRBV7-4 and TRBJ1-5; TRBD1 is a possible D gene (6 bases). Germline V CDR1 and CDR2: SGHVT, SQSDAQ. The germline V and J ends were trimmed by 1 base and 0 bases, with 16 bases remaining between them. This CDR3 spans 18 amino acids. The CDR3 DNA follows: TGTGCCAGCAGCTTAGAATATGAGGGGGAGACTAGCAATCAGCCCCAGCATTTT. This encodes CASSLEYEGETSNQPQHF.

This clonotype has just a few counts. This sequence joins TRBV19 and TRBJ2-4; tentatively, D is TRBD1 (7 bases). Germline V gene sequence: CDR1 LNHDA, CDR2 SQIVND (reference sequence). This CDR3 contains 17 residues. V lost 5 bases and J 0 bases, leaving 17 bases between the germline ends. The CDR3 protein is CASSSPKEGAAKNIQYF. The CDR3 region has the DNA TGTGCCAGTAGTTCCCCTAAGGAGGGGGCAGCCAAAAACATTCAGTACTTC.

This clonotype has at least ten counts. The gene calls are TRBV6-1 and TRBJ1-2; no firm D call. V was clipped by 3 bases and J by 6 bases, with 14 bases between them. Germline V gene lookup returns CDR1 MNHNS and CDR2 SASEGT. The length of the CDR3 is 14 residues. The CDR3 here is CASSDWRRLDGYTF. The CDR3 DNA is TGTGCCAGCAGTGATTGGAGGCGGTTGGATGGCTACACCTTC.

This clonotype was observed a few times. V and J are TRBV5-4 and TRBJ1-6; unclear D gene. Germline lookup yields CDR1 SGHNT and CDR2 YYREEE (reference sequence). The CDR3 sequence is 14 residues long. V lost 2 bases, J lost 8 bases, and 11 bases lay in between. CDR3 nucleotide sequence: TGTGCCAGCAGCTTCCAGGAATTGGATTCACCCCTCCACTTT. Residues: CASSFQELDSPLHF.